The next 6 T cell receptor beta chains were all read from a single sample in a study of cytomegalovirus exposure and HLA in healthy donors. The primer mix had 60 Vbeta and 13 Jbeta primers. This table comes from immunoSEQ multiplex PCR, and its TCRdb copy is limited to in-frame clones, with some not included. The sample data list tens of thousands of clones. Sequences were obtained from PBMCs. These TCRs come from a female donor in good health and CMV-seropositive.

The chain employs TRBV2 and TRBJ2-2, with 8 bases lining up with TRBD1. Germline lookup yields CDR1 SNHLY and CDR2 FYNNEI. The V and J ends lost 3 bases and 6 bases, in that order; junction bases with no gene match: 0. This CDR3 spans 13 amino acids. The CDR3, as DNA: TGTGCCAGCAGTGACAGGGGGCCCGGGGAGCTGTTTTTT. This gives the protein CASSDRGPGELFF.

The chain is built from TRBV6-5 and TRBJ2-7; TRBD1 agrees at 7 bases. The V gene's germline CDR1 is MNHEY and CDR2 SVGAGI. Trimming cost V 6 bases and J 5 bases; bases outside gene matches: 13. The length of the CDR3 is 15 residues. The CDR3 sequence is CASRRTGVLSDEQYF. The CDR3 coding sequence is TGTGCCAGCAGACGTACAGGGGTTCTGAGCGACGAGCAGTACTTC.

The chain recombines TRBV4-1 with TRBJ2-3; 9 bases agree with TRBD2. Trimming took 1 base from V and 3 from J; bases not matched to a gene: 5. The CDR3 is 16 amino acids. Germline-derived CDR1 and CDR2 are MGHRA and YSYEKL. The CDR3 reads CASSQVSTSGTDTQYF. CDR3 coding DNA: TGCGCCAGCAGCCAAGTGAGCACTAGCGGGACAGATACGCAGTATTTT.

The chain couples TRBV2 to TRBJ2-3; D gene ambiguous. Looked up from germline, CDR1 is SNHLY and CDR2 is FYNNEI. Trimming took 3 bases from V and 1 from J, leaving 5 bases between them. The CDR3 covers 13 residues. As DNA, the CDR3 is TGTGCCAGCAGTGAGCAGGGCACAGATACGCAGTATTTT. It yields the protein CASSEQGTDTQYF.

This chain connects TRBV5-1 to TRBJ1-1, with D tentatively TRBD1 (5 bases). The CDR3 consists of 13 residues. The V end was cut by 4 bases, the J end by 2 bases, with 9 bases between. Germline loops: CDR1 SGHRS, CDR2 YFSETQ. This CDR3 is CASSIDSNTEAFF. In DNA, the CDR3 is TGCGCCAGCAGCATTGACAGCAACACTGAAGCTTTCTTT.

V usage is TRBV18 and J usage is TRBJ2-2; 10 bases fit TRBD1. This CDR3 spans 16 amino acids. From germline, CDR1 is KGHSH and CDR2 LQKENI. Germline trimming cut 1 base from V and 3 bases from J; bases unmatched to any gene: 2. This CDR3 is CASSPRQGAHTGELFF. The CDR3 DNA is TGTGCCAGCTCACCACGACAGGGGGCGCACACCGGGGAGCTGTTTTTT.